This entry is about one TCR beta chain. Its target is unknown. The CDR3 contains 15 residues. Germline V gives CDR1 SGHDT, CDR2 YYEEEE. V was pared by 4 bases and J by 5 bases, with 11 bases of the junction left unmatched. These data originate in a study of CD8 T cells in Susac syndrome. Reverse transcription used roughly 0.5 to 1 ug RNA and random hexamers. TCRdb fed the immunoSEQ multiplex PCR reads into MiXCR, producing one record per CDR3 protein. The sample has a few hundred thousand distinct CDR3 sequences; approximately 95% are singletons. Findings and caveats of the study: The authors acknowledged that the study's TCR sequencing and HLA analysis involved relatively few individuals.

This receptor was identified in a human donor with multiple sclerosis. The sequencing input was CD4+ T cells from PBMCs. V and J are TRBV5-6 and TRBJ1-1; 7 bases map to TRBD1. As DNA, the CDR3 is TGTGCCAGCAGCAGGTTTCGACAGGGAGGGACTGAAGCTTTCTTT. Translation: CASSRFRQGGTEAFF.